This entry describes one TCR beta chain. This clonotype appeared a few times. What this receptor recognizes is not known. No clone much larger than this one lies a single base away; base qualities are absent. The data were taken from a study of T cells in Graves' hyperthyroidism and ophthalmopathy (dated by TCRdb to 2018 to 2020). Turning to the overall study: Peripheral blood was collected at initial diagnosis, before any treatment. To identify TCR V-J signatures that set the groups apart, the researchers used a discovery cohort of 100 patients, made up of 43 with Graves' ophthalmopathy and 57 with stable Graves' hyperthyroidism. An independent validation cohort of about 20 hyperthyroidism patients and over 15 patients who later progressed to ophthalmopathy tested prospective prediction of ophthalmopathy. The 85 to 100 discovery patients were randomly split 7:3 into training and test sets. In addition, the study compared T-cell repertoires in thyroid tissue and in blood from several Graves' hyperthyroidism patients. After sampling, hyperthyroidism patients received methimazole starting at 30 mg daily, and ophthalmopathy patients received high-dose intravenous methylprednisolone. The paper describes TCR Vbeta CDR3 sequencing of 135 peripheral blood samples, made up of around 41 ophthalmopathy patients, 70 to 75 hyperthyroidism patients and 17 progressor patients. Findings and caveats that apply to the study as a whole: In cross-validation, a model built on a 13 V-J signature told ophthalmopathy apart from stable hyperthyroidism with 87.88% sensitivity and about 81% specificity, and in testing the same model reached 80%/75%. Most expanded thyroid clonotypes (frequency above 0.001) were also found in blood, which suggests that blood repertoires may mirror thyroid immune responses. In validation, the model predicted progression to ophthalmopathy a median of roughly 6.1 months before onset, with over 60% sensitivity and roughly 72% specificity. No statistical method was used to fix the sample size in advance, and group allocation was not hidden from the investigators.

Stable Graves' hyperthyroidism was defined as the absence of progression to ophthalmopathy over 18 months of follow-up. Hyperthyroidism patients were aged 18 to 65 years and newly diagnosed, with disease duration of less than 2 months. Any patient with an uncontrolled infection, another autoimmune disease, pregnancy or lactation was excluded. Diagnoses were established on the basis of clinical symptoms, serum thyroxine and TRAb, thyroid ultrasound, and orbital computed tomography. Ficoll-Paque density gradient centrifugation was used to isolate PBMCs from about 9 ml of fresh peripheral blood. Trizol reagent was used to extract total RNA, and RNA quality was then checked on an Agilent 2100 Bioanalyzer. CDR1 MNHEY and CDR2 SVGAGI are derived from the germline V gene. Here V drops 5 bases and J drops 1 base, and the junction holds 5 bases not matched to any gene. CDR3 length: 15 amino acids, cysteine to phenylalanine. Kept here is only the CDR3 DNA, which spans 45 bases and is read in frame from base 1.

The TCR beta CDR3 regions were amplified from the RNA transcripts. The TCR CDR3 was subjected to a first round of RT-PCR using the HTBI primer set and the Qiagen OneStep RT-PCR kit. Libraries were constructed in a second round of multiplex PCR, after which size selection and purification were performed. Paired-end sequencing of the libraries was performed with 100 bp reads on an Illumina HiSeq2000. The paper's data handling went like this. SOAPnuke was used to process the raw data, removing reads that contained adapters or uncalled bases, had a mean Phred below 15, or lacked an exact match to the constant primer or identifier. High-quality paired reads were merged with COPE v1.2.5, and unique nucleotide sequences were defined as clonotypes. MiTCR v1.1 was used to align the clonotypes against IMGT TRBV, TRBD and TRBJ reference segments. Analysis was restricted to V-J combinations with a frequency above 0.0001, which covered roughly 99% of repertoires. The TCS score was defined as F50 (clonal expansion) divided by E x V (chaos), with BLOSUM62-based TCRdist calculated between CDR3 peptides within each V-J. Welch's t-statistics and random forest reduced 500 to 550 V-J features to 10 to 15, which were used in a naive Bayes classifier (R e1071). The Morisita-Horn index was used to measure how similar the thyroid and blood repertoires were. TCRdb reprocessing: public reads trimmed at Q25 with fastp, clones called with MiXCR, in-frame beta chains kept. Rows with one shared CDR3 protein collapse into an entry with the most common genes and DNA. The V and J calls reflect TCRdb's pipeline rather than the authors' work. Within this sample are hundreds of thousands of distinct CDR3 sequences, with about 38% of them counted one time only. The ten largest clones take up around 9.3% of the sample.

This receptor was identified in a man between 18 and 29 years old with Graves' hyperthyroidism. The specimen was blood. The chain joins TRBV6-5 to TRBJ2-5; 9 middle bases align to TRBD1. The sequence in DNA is TGTGCCAGCAGTGGGGGACAGGGTGGCCAAGAGACCCAGTACTTC. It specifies CASSGGQGGQETQYF.